These T cell receptor beta chains were read from a single sample in a study of CD8+ T cells in alopecia areata. TCRdb keeps only in-frame clones here, not all; method: immunoSEQ multiplex PCR. The data show over 30,000 clones, over 60% seen once. Sequencing was carried out using NKG2D-low CD8+ T cells sorted from blood. These receptors were taken from a human donor with alopecia areata. Each CDR3 is given with its conserved first and last residue. A D gene is named only where the DNA matches it firmly. Not every row has a clone size; where given, it reads once, few, many or a size class.

-,TRBJ2-7,TRBV27,-,TGTGCCAGCAGTCCTGGGGGGGGCGGGTACGAGCAGTACTTC,CASSPGGGGYEQYF
TRBD1,TRBJ2-1,TRBV27,-,TGTGCCAGCAGTTTATTCGGACAGGGCGGTGGGAATGAGCAGTTCTTC,CASSLFGQGGGNEQFF
-,TRBJ2-1,TRBV7-8,few,TGTGCCAGCAGCTTACTCCCAGGTCGGGGCTACAATGAGCAGTTCTTC,CASSLLPGRGYNEQFF
TRBD2,TRBJ2-7,TRBV5-4,few,TGTGCCAGCAGCTTGGACTCCCCTAGCGGGAGGAAGCAGTACTTC,CASSLDSPSGRKQYF
TRBD1,TRBJ1-1,TRBV27,-,TGTGCCAGCAGTACTAAGACAGGGCGATTTACTGAAGCTTTCTTT,CASSTKTGRFTEAFF
-,TRBJ2-1,TRBV2,-,TGTGCCAGCAGTGAAACGGGGGAACCCTACAATGAGCAGTTCTTC,CASSETGEPYNEQFF
TRBD1,TRBJ2-1,TRBV5-1,-,TGCGCCAGCAGCTTACGCGGACAGGCCTACAATGAGCAGTTCTTC,CASSLRGQAYNEQFF
TRBD2,TRBJ2-5,TRBV7-9,-,TGTGCCAGCAGCGGAAGGCCGGGCGGGAGGCTCAAAGAGACCCAGTACTTC,CASSGRPGGRLKETQYF
-,TRBJ2-5,TRBV25-1,-,TGTGCCAGCAGAGAGGGGGAGACCCAGTACTTC,CASREGETQYF
-,TRBJ1-1,TRBV27,-,TGTGCCAGTGCACTCGGGGATGAAGCTTTCTTT,CASALGDEAFF
-,TRBJ2-5,TRBV2,-,TGTGCCAGCAGTGGGGGGCAAGAGACCCAGTACTTC,CASSGGQETQYF
TRBD1,TRBJ2-7,TRBV5-1,-,TGCGCCAGCAGCTTCTCGACAGGGGGCTACGAGCAGTACTTC,CASSFSTGGYEQYF
TRBD2,TRBJ2-7,TRBV2,-,TGTGCCAGCACCGATTCTGTACTAGCGATCCACGAGCAGTACTTC,CASTDSVLAIHEQYF
TRBD2,TRBJ2-1,TRBV9,-,TGTGCCAGCAGCGATCTCCCCAGATTAGCGGGGAGGAGCTCCTACAATGAGCAGTTCTTC,CASSDLPRLAGRSSYNEQFF
-,TRBJ2-7,TRBV29-1,-,TGCAGCGTTGGGGACTCTTTCTCCTACGAGCAGTACTTC,CSVGDSFSYEQYF
-,TRBJ2-5,TRBV29-1,-,TGCAGCGTTGAATATGCGACAAGTGACCAAGAGACCCAGTACTTC,CSVEYATSDQETQYF
TRBD2,TRBJ2-1,TRBV4-1,-,TGCGCCAGCAGCCATAGCGGGAGCTCCTACAATGAGCAGTTCTTC,CASSHSGSSYNEQFF
-,TRBJ2-7,TRBV29-1,-,TGCAGCGTTGAAGGGGGGATCCACGAGCAGTACTTC,CSVEGGIHEQYF
TRBD2,TRBJ2-1,TRBV6-4,-,TGTGCCAGCAGTGACTCTCCGGGGGGAATGGTCAATGAGCAGTTCTTC,CASSDSPGGMVNEQFF
TRBD1,TRBJ2-3,TRBV7-8,-,TGTGCCAGCAGCTTGATGGGACAGGGTGGTACAGATACGCAGTATTTT,CASSLMGQGGTDTQYF
-,TRBJ2-4,TRBV6-6,few,TGTGCCAGCAGTTACTCGTTGGGAGAAGCCAAAAACATTCAGTACTTC,CASSYSLGEAKNIQYF
-,TRBJ2-7,TRBV27,-,TGTGCCAGCAGCGATACTTCCTACGAGCAGTACTTC,CASSDTSYEQYF